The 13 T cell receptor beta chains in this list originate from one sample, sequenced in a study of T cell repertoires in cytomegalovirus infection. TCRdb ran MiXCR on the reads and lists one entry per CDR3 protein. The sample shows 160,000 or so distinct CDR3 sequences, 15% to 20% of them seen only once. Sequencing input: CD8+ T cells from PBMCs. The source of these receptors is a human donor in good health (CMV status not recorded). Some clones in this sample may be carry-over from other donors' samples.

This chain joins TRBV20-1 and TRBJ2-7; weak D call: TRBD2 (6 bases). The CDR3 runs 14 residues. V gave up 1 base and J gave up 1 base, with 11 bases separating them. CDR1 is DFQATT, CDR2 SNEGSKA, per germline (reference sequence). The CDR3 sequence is CSARGGERSYEQYF. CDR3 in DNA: TGCAGTGCTAGAGGGGGGGAACGTTCCTACGAGCAGTACTTC.

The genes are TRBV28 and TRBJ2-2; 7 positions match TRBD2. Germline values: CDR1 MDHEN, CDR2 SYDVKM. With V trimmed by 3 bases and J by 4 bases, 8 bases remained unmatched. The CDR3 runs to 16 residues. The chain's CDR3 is CASSFTGGGTTGELFF. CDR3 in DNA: TGTGCCAGCAGTTTTACTGGGGGAGGGACCACCGGGGAGCTGTTTTTT. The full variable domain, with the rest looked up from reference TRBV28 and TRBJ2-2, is DVKVTQSSRYLVKRTGEKVFLECVQDMDHENMFWYRQDPGLGLRLIYFSYDVKMKEKGDIPEGYSVSREKKERFSLILESASTNQTSMYLCASSFTGGGTTGELFFGEGSRLTVL.

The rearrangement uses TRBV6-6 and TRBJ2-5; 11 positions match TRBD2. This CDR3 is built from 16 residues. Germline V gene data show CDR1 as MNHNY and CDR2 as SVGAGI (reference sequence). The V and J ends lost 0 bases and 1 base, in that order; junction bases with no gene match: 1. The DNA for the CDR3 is TGTGCCAGCAGTTACTCGCTAGCGGGGGGCCAAGAGACCCAGTACTTC. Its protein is CASSYSLAGGQETQYF.

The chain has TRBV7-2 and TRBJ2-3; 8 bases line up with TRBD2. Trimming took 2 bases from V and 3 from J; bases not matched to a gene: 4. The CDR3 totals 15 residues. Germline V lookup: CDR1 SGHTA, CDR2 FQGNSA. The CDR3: CASSLSGRKTDTQYF. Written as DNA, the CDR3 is TGTGCCAGCAGCTTAAGCGGGAGAAAGACAGATACGCAGTATTTT.

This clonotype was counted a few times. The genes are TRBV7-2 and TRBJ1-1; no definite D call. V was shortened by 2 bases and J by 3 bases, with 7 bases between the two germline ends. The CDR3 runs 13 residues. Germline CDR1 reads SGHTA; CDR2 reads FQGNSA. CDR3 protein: CASSLYEYTEAFF. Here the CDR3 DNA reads TGTGCCAGCAGCTTATATGAGTACACTGAAGCTTTCTTT. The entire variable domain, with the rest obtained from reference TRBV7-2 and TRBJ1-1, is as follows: GAGVSQSPSNKVTEKGKDVELRCDPISGHTALYWYRQSLGQGLEFLIYFQGNSAPDKSGLPSDRFSAERTGGSVSTLTIQRTQQEDSAVYLCASSLYEYTEAFFGQGTRLTVV.

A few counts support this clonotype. For the CDR3, the DNA is TGTGCCAGCCAATACAGGGGCGGAAGGAACACTGAAGCTTTCTTT. Protein product: CASQYRGGRNTEAFF. This rearrangement joins TRBV7-9 to TRBJ1-1, with TRBD1 matching 7 bases. Germline CDR1 SEHNR, CDR2 FQNEAQ (reference sequence). With 8 bases clipped from V and 1 base from J, the junction kept 10 bases outside the gene matches. The CDR3 is 15 residues long.

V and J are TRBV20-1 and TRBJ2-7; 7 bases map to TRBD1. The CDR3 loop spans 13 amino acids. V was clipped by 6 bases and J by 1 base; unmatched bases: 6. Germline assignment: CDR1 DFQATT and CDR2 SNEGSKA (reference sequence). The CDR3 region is CSATGTESYEQYF. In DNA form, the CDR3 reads TGCAGTGCGACCGGGACAGAGTCCTACGAGCAGTACTTC.

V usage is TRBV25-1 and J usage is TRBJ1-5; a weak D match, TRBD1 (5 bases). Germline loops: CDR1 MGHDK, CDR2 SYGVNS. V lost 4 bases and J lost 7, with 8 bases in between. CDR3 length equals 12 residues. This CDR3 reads CASSGEGQPQHF. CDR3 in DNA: TGTGCCAGCAGTGGAGAGGGGCAGCCCCAGCATTTT.

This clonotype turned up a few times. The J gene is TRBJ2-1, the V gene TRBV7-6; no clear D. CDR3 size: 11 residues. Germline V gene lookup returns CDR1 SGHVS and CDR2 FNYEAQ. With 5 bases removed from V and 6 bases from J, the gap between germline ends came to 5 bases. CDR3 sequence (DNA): TGTGCCAGCAGCCGCGGCAATGAGCAGTTCTTC. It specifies CASSRGNEQFF.

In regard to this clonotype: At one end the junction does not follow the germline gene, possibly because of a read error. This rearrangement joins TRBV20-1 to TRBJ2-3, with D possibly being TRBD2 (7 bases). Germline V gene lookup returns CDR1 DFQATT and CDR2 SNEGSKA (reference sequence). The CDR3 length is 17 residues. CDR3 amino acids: CGARDPSTSPRGDTQYF. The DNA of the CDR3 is TGCGGTGCTAGAGACCCCTCGACTAGCCCAAGGGGGGATACGCAGTATTTT.

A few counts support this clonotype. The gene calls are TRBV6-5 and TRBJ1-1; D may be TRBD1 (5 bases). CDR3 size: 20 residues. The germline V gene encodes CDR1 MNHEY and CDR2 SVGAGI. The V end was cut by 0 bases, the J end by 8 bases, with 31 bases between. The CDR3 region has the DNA TGTGCCAGCAGTTACTCTCTAAACTCGGAAGGGCGCGGACAAGCGGTAGAAGCTTTCTTT. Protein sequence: CASSYSLNSEGRGQAVEAFF.

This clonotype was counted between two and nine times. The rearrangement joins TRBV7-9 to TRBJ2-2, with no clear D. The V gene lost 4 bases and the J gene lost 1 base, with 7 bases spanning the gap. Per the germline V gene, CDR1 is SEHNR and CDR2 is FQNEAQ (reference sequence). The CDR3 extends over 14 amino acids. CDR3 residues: CASSSYMNTGELFF. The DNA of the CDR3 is TGTGCCAGCAGCTCCTACATGAACACCGGGGAGCTGTTTTTT.

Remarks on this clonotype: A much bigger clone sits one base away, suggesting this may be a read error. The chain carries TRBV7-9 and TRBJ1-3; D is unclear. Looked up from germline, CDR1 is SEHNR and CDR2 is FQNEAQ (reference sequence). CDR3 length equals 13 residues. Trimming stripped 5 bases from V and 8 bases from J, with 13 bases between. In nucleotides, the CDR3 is TGTGCCAGCAGCCCCTACAAGGCAGACACCATATATTTT. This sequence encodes CASSPYKADTIYF. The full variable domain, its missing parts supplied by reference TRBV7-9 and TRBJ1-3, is DTGVSQNPRHKITKRGQNVTFRCDPISEHNRLYWYRQTLGQGPEFLTYFQNEAQLEKSRLLSDRFSAERPKGSFSTLEIQRTEQGDSAMYLCASSPYKADTIYFGEGSWLTVV.